The rows below give T cell receptor beta chains drawn from one sample of a study of shared clonotypes between healthy human individuals. TCRdb's table, derived via immunoSEQ multiplex PCR, lists solely in-frame clones and lacks some. The top ten hold about 0.25% of the sample, which has under 1 million clones, just over 95% seen once. Material for sequencing was naive CD8+ T cells sorted from blood. These receptors were taken from a young man in good health. CDR3s include the opening cysteine and the closing phenylalanine or tryptophan. Each record gives: clone size, V gene, J gene, CDR3 protein. Clone size is shown for a subset of rows, as once, few, many or a class of expanded clone.

-	TRBV7-2	TRBJ2-1	CASSLINEQFF
-	TRBV4-3	TRBJ1-2	CASSQGSYTPYGYTF
-	TRBV11-3	TRBJ2-2	CASSSQTPTGELFF
-	TRBV27	TRBJ2-5	CASATGTGGIQETQYF
-	TRBV25-1	TRBJ1-1	CASQGPGTEQADTEAFF
-	TRBV27	TRBJ2-7	CASSAGTSGTYEQYF
-	TRBV9	TRBJ2-1	CASSGTSGKRDEQFF
-	TRBV7-9	TRBJ2-3	CASSVDSPDTQYF
-	TRBV9	TRBJ2-2	CASSVGAELFF
-	TRBV5-1	TRBJ2-3	CASSAPRTDTQYF
-	TRBV7-8	TRBJ2-7	CASSLDRRSSSYEQYF
-	TRBV29-1	TRBJ1-2	CSVDTGPSRGGYTF
-	TRBV7-9	TRBJ1-3	CASSLDDSGNTIYF
-	TRBV11-2	TRBJ1-5	CASSLGGALGGYSNQPQHF
-	TRBV4-3	TRBJ2-2	CASSQDRDRATGELFF
-	TRBV28	TRBJ1-3	CASTRAPGNTIYF
-	TRBV2	TRBJ1-5	CASSTERDRGHSNQPQHF
-	TRBV6-5	TRBJ1-2	CASSYGPQGARGYTF
-	TRBV29-1	TRBJ2-3	CSGEKTGVGTDTQYF
-	TRBV7-6	TRBJ2-3	CASSLKLASKLAQDTQYF
-	TRBV2	TRBJ1-2	CASSVGPHNYGYTF
-	TRBV7-3	TRBJ2-5	CASSLKGLAGETQYF
-	TRBV7-9	TRBJ1-2	CASSLEGVHGYTF
-	TRBV11-3	TRBJ2-7	CASSLAGEDEQYF
-	TRBV27	TRBJ1-5	CASSLPNQPQHF
once	TRBV9	TRBJ2-3	CASSPPPLRREGSDTQYF
once	TRBV30	TRBJ2-7	CALRSESYEQYF
-	TRBV7-3	TRBJ2-3	CASSSSPESDTQYF
-	TRBV7-8	TRBJ1-4	CASSLGWFRDNEKLFF